A selection of T cell receptor beta chains follows, all from one sample in a study of vaccination and CD4 T cells after COVID-19. These receptors have no identified antigens. TCRdb passed the PCR reads through MiXCR, listing each CDR3 protein once. Here the sample spans 10,000 to 15,000 distinct CDR3 sequences, approximately 43% being singletons. The sequenced sample was CD4+ T cells from blood, cultured in vitro. These receptors originate from a human donor who had recovered from COVID-19. Each CDR3 is given with its conserved first and last residue. A D gene is named only where the DNA matches it firmly. Part of the rows lack a size; the others show once, few, many or a class for expanded clones.

TRBV20-1,TRBJ2-7,large,-,TGCAGTGCTCGCGAAGGTAGGAGCTCCTACGAGCAGTACTTC,CSAREGRSSYEQYF
TRBV10-3,TRBJ2-3,-,-,TGTGCCATCAGTGAAGCAGGGGGCACAGATACGCAGTATTTT,CAISEAGGTDTQYF
TRBV7-2,TRBJ2-3,-,-,TGTGCCAGCAGCTCCAGTTCTAGAGATACGCAGTATTTT,CASSSSSRDTQYF
TRBV18,TRBJ2-7,few,-,TGTGCCAGCTCATCCCGTCCGAAGCCCTACGAGCAGTACTTC,CASSSRPKPYEQYF
TRBV20-1,TRBJ1-6,few,TRBD1,TGCAGTGCATCGAAAGCCGGGACAGACAATTCACCCCTCCACTTT,CSASKAGTDNSPLHF
TRBV20-1,TRBJ1-3,-,-,TGCAGTGCAGGGTGGAGGGGGGTTACCTCTGGAAACACCATATATTTT,CSAGWRGVTSGNTIYF
TRBV7-3,TRBJ2-2,-,-,TGTGCCAGCAGCGATTACAGCACGAACACCGGGGAGCTGTTTTTT,CASSDYSTNTGELFF
TRBV19,TRBJ2-7,-,TRBD2,TGTGCCAGTAGTCGGGCTAGCGGGACCTACGAGCAGTACTTC,CASSRASGTYEQYF
TRBV19,TRBJ2-3,few,-,TGTGCCAGTACGCATCCAAGCACAGATACGCAGTATTTT,CASTHPSTDTQYF
TRBV7-2,TRBJ1-2,-,-,TGTGCCAGCAACTTATACAGGGAAACCTATGGCTACACCTTC,CASNLYRETYGYTF
TRBV6-5,TRBJ1-2,few,-,TGTGCCAGCAGTTACTCTACCACGGGGGGATTTGGTGGCTACACCTTC,CASSYSTTGGFGGYTF
TRBV6-2/TRBV6-3,TRBJ2-1,-,-,TGTGCCAGCAGTTACTCAGGGTCATTGGGACGAATCAGATACAATGAGCAGTTCTTC,CASSYSGSLGRIRYNEQFF
TRBV5-1,TRBJ2-5,medium-sized,-,TGCGCCAGCAGCCCCGGCCGGGGGCATCAAGAGACCCAGTACTTC,CASSPGRGHQETQYF
TRBV27,TRBJ1-6,-,-,TGTGCCAGCAGTCTAAGCGGGCCCTCTTGGTCCCTCCACTTT,CASSLSGPSWSLHF
TRBV7-2,TRBJ2-5,-,-,TGTGCCAGCAGCTTAAGTAGGGCATACCAAGAGACCCAGTACTTC,CASSLSRAYQETQYF
TRBV21-1,TRBJ2-3,-,-,TGTGCCAGCAGCAGGACTAGCCGATACACAGATACGCAGTATTTT,CASSRTSRYTDTQYF
TRBV20-1,TRBJ1-1,few,TRBD1,TGCAGTGCTAGAACGACAGGGTTGGGGAACACTGAAGCTTTCTTT,CSARTTGLGNTEAFF
TRBV6-1,TRBJ2-1,once,TRBD1,TGTGCCAGCAGCTCGGGACAGGCCGCCTACAATGAGCAGTTCTTC,CASSSGQAAYNEQFF
TRBV30,TRBJ2-4,-,-,TGTGCCTGGAGTGTCTGGGGTAAGGACATTCAGTACTTC,CAWSVWGKDIQYF
TRBV12-3/TRBV12-4,TRBJ1-2,few,-,TGTGCCAGCAGTTTAATTCGCGGAATTTATGGCTACACCTTC,CASSLIRGIYGYTF
TRBV7-2,TRBJ2-5,-,-,TGTGCCAGCAGCTTAGTCTTCGCCCGGGGTGAGACCCAGTACTTC,CASSLVFARGETQYF
TRBV24-1,TRBJ2-3,-,TRBD2,TGTGCCACCGAGGGACTAGCGGGGAATACAGATACGCAGTATTTT,CATEGLAGNTDTQYF
TRBV18,TRBJ1-1,once,-,TGTGCCAGCTCAGGCAGACAGTTAATGAACACTGAAGCTTTCTTT,CASSGRQLMNTEAFF
TRBV2,TRBJ2-7,few,-,TGTGCCAGCATTCCAGATACCTCCTACGAGCAGTACTTC,CASIPDTSYEQYF
TRBV6-2/TRBV6-3,TRBJ2-1,-,TRBD2,TGTGCCAGCAGTTACTCCAGCGGGGGGTACAATGAGCAGTTCTTC,CASSYSSGGYNEQFF
TRBV19,TRBJ2-7,once,-,TGTGCCAGTAGTATTCCTGGCTCCTACGAGCAGCACTTC,CASSIPGSYEQHF
TRBV24-1,TRBJ2-2,-,-,TGTGCCACCAGTGACTATTCGAACACCGGGGAGCTGTTTTTT,CATSDYSNTGELFF
TRBV6-1,TRBJ2-1,-,TRBD1,TGTGCCAGCAGTGAAAGGGACAGGGGTAATGAGCAGTTCTTC,CASSERDRGNEQFF
TRBV20-1,TRBJ1-1,-,TRBD1,TGCAGTGCACTCACAGGGGGCACTGAAGCTTTCTTT,CSALTGGTEAFF
TRBV24-1,TRBJ1-2,-,-,TGTGCCACCAGTGATAGCCCCCCCGGGAACTCCATCTATAGCTACACCTTC,CATSDSPPGNSIYSYTF
TRBV24-1,TRBJ1-2,-,-,TGTGCCACCAGTGACGAGGTATCTGGCTACACCTTC,CATSDEVSGYTF
TRBV7-6,TRBJ2-7,-,TRBD1,TGTGCCAGCAGCTTAGAGGACAGGGGGCGAGAGCAGTACTTC,CASSLEDRGREQYF
TRBV7-2,TRBJ2-3,-,-,TGTGCCAGCAGCTTAGTTGCCAAAAACACAGATACGCAGTATTTT,CASSLVAKNTDTQYF
TRBV19,TRBJ2-7,-,TRBD1,TGTGCCAGTAGTAAACCCGGGACAGGGCCCTACGAGCAGTACTTC,CASSKPGTGPYEQYF
TRBV25-1,TRBJ2-3,-,TRBD2,TGTGCCACGGCCCTAGCGGCTAGCACAGATACGCAGTATTTT,CATALAASTDTQYF
TRBV19,TRBJ1-2,-,-,TGTGCCACTAGGGAGGCCACCCAATTCTATGGCTACACCTTC,CATREATQFYGYTF
TRBV2,TRBJ1-1,medium-sized,TRBD1,TGTGCCAGCAGTTTGGAGACAGGGAGTACTGAAGCTTTCTTT,CASSLETGSTEAFF
TRBV2,TRBJ1-1,-,-,TGTGCCAGCAGTTTGACCCGGAGGGCTTTCTTT,CASSLTRRAFF
TRBV9,TRBJ1-2,-,-,TGTGCCAGCACGAGGGACGAGAACTATGGCTACACCTTC,CASTRDENYGYTF
TRBV7-3,TRBJ2-7,-,-,TGTGCCAGCAGCTATCAATTTTCCTACGAGCAGTACTTC,CASSYQFSYEQYF
TRBV6-5,TRBJ2-3,-,TRBD2,TGTGCCAGCAGTTACTCGGCGGGGGGAGCTACAGATACGCAGTATTTT,CASSYSAGGATDTQYF
TRBV14,TRBJ1-2,-,TRBD1,TGTGCCAGCAGCCAAGGGGACGGACAGGGGCCCTATGGCTACACCTTC,CASSQGDGQGPYGYTF
TRBV19,TRBJ1-5,-,TRBD1,TGTGCCAGTAGTATCACCGGGACAGGGGTTCAGCCCCAGCATTTT,CASSITGTGVQPQHF
TRBV11-3,TRBJ1-1,few,-,TGTGCCAGCAGCTTAGACGGAAACACTGAAGCTTTCTTT,CASSLDGNTEAFF
TRBV7-2,TRBJ1-6,-,-,TGTGCCAGCAGCCCCTATAATTCACCCCTCCACTTT,CASSPYNSPLHF
TRBV28,TRBJ1-5,-,-,TGTGCCAGCACCCGAAATCAGCCCCAGCATTTT,CASTRNQPQHF
TRBV11-2,TRBJ2-5,-,-,TGTGCCAGCAGCTTAGGGGGGGCAAGGGAGACCCAGTACTTC,CASSLGGARETQYF
TRBV6-1,TRBJ2-6,-,-,TGTGCCAGCAGCCTAAATGGGGCCAACGTCCTGACTTTC,CASSLNGANVLTF
TRBV12-3/TRBV12-4,TRBJ1-6,-,-,TGTGCCAGCAGTTTTGAGGTTTCTAATTCACCCCTCCACTTT,CASSFEVSNSPLHF
TRBV5-1,TRBJ2-5,few,-,TGCGCCAGCAGCTCGAAAGATGTGTCAGAGACCCAGTACTTC,CASSSKDVSETQYF
TRBV12-3/TRBV12-4,TRBJ1-1,medium-sized,-,TGTGCCAGCACCAGGACAAGGAACACTGAAGCTTTCTTT,CASTRTRNTEAFF
TRBV7-2,TRBJ2-6,-,-,TGTGCCAGCAGCCCCGACAATGGGGCCAACGTCCTGACTTTC,CASSPDNGANVLTF
TRBV2,TRBJ1-1,-,-,TGTGCCAGCAGCCTCAAAGGGGCAGCGAACACTGAAGCTTTCTTT,CASSLKGAANTEAFF
TRBV2,TRBJ2-5,-,TRBD2,TGTGCCAGCAGTGAGGGGGGGTGGCAGACCCAGTACTTC,CASSEGGWQTQYF
TRBV2,TRBJ1-5,-,-,TGTGCCAGCAGTGAGATGTACAGGAGTAGCAATCAGCCCCAGCATTTT,CASSEMYRSSNQPQHF
TRBV5-1,TRBJ2-1,once,-,TGCGCCAGCAGCTTGGTGGGGGGAGGAACGCAGTTCTTC,CASSLVGGGTQFF
TRBV11-2,TRBJ1-2,-,-,TGTGCCAGCAGCTTAGGGCCCCAGGGAAACTATGGCTACACCTTC,CASSLGPQGNYGYTF
TRBV12-3/TRBV12-4,TRBJ2-7,few,TRBD2,TGTGCCAGCAGAAGGCCACGGGGGACTAGCGGGTCGTACGAGCAGTACTTC,CASRRPRGTSGSYEQYF